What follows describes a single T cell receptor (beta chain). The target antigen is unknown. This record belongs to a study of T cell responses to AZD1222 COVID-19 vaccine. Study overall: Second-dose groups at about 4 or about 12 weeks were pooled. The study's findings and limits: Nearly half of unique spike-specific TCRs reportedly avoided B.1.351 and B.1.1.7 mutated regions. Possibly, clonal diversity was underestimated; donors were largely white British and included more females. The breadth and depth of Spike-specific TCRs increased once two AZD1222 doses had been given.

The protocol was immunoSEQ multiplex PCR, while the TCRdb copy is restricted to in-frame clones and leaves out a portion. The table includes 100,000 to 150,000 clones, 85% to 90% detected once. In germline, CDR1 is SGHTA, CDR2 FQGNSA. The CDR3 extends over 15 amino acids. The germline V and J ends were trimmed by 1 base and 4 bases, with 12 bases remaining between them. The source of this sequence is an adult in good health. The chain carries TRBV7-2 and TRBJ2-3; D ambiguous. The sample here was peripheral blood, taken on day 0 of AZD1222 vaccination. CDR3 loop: CASSLDPVSSDTQYF. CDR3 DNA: TGTGCCAGCAGCTTAGATCCAGTGAGCTCAGATACGCAGTATTTT.